This T cell receptor (beta chain) emerged from a study of cytomegalovirus exposure and HLA in healthy donors. Notes on the study in general: TCR beta V- and J-gene trimming was later associated with a missense DCLRE1C variant.

Germline CDR1 MNHNS, CDR2 SASEGT. The junction had 7 bases not matched to a gene; V was cut back by 3 bases and J by 3 bases. The CDR3 covers 17 residues. As to this clone: Its antigen is unidentified.

The PCR made use of 60 Vbeta and 13 Jbeta primers. Sequencing used immunoSEQ multiplex PCR; TCRdb keeps in-frame clones, though not all of them. Its table lists about 67,000 clones. This TCR came from a man under 40 in good health and CMV-seropositive. V usage is TRBV6-1 and J usage is TRBJ1-4; 10 bases match TRBD1. Material: PBMCs. CDR3 bases: TGTGCCAGCAGTGAGTCCCGGGACAGGGGCCCTAATGAAAAACTGTTTTTT. Protein product: CASSESRDRGPNEKLFF.